The 25 T cell receptor beta chains below all came from one sample that was sequenced in a study of CD8+ T cells in alopecia areata. Treatment described: oral pan-JAK inhibitor, 5-10 mg twice daily. Once RNA had been extracted, it was reverse transcribed into cDNA to act as the sequencing template. The data were produced by immunoSEQ multiplex PCR, yet TCRdb's version contains in-frame clones alone and is incomplete. The table records more than 200,000 clones, around two fifths of them present only once. The sample consisted of CD4+ T cells sorted from blood, taken at approximately week 36, from a patient treated with tofacitinib. These receptors were taken from a human donor with alopecia areata.

V usage is TRBV18 and J usage is TRBJ1-1, with TRBD1 identical over 9 bases. Germline V lookup: CDR1 KGHSH, CDR2 LQKENI. CDR3 length: 16 residues. V lost 6 bases, J lost 3 bases, and 11 bases stayed unmatched. CDR3 sequence (DNA): TGTGCCAGCTCCCCTGGACAGGGGCGTCGTGACACTGAAGCTTTCTTT. It is translated as CASSPGQGRRDTEAFF.

V and J are TRBV6-5 and TRBJ2-5; a possible D gene is TRBD2 (5 bases). The CDR3 has 14 residues. Germline lookup yields CDR1 MNHEY and CDR2 SVGAGI. V was clipped by 0 bases and J by 7 bases, with 12 bases between them. The CDR3 DNA reads TGTGCCAGCAGTTACTCGAGGGCTAGCACGACCCAGTACTTC. Translated: CASSYSRASTTQYF.

The rearrangement joins TRBV4-1 to TRBJ2-6; D not certain. The V and J ends lost 0 bases and 2 bases respectively, with 5 bases between them. The CDR3 contains 15 residues. CDR1 MGHRA and CDR2 YSYEKL come from the germline V gene. The chain's CDR3 is CASSQDWAGANVLTF. CDR3 coding DNA: TGCGCCAGCAGCCAAGACTGGGCTGGGGCCAACGTCCTGACTTTC.

The V call is TRBV9, the J call TRBJ1-3; no definite D call. Deletions cut 6 bases from V and 0 bases from J, with 19 bases between. CDR3 size: 17 residues. Per the germline V gene, CDR1 is SGDLS and CDR2 is YYNGEE. This CDR3 is CASNSQPLLDSGNTIYF. The DNA of the CDR3 is TGTGCCAGCAACAGCCAACCACTACTTGACTCTGGAAACACCATATATTTT.

This clone showed up just a few times. The chain recombines TRBV7-2 with TRBJ2-1; D unresolved. Germline V gene data show CDR1 as SGHTA and CDR2 as FQGNSA. The CDR3 contains 12 residues. V dropped 11 bases and J dropped 3 bases, with 11 bases sitting between them. This chain's CDR3 is CAPYVGYNEQFF. For the CDR3, the DNA is TGTGCCCCCTACGTCGGCTACAATGAGCAGTTCTTC.

CDR3 sequence reads: CATSRDSSGAGRQYF. DNA for the CDR3: TGTGCCACCAGCAGAGATTCCTCGGGAGCCGGGCGGCAGTACTTC. This chain links TRBV15 with TRBJ2-7, with D perhaps matching TRBD2 (6 bases). From germline, CDR1 is LNHNV and CDR2 YYDKDF (reference sequence). V gave up 0 bases and J gave up 9 bases, with 18 bases separating them. The CDR3 contains 15 residues.

The chain links TRBV30 to TRBJ1-4; weak D call: TRBD1 (6 bases). Trimming stripped 0 bases from V and 7 bases from J, with 15 bases between. CDR1 GTSNPN and CDR2 SVGIG come from the germline V gene (reference sequence). CDR3 length: 15 amino acids. CDR3 region: CAWSVTGMGGEKLFF. For the CDR3, the DNA is TGTGCCTGGAGTGTAACAGGGATGGGCGGTGAAAAACTGTTTTTT.

The chain joins TRBV7-3 to TRBJ2-3, with 14 nucleotides matching TRBD2. The CDR3 has 14 residues. V lost 5 bases and J lost 9; bases outside the gene matches: 4. CDR1 is SGHTA and CDR2 is FQGTGA in the germline V gene. The CDR3 region has the DNA TGTGCCAGCAGCCCCGGGACTAGCGGGAGCACGCAGTATTTT. Its translation is CASSPGTSGSTQYF. The full variable domain, its missing parts supplied by reference TRBV7-3 and TRBJ2-3, is GAGVSQTPSNKVTEKGKYVELRCDPISGHTALYWYRQSLGQGPEFLIYFQGTGAADDSGLPNDRFFAVRPEGSVSTLKIQRTERGDSAVYLCASSPGTSGSTQYFGPGTRLTVL.

This clone occurred once. The chain uses TRBV30 and TRBJ2-7; TRBD2 is a possible D gene (6 bases). Germline-derived CDR1 and CDR2 are GTSNPN and SVGIG (reference sequence). The CDR3 loop spans 15 amino acids. The ends were cut back, 0 bases at V and 1 base at J, with 13 bases in the middle. In DNA form, the CDR3 reads TGTGCCTGGAGTGTACTCCGGGACTTTTCCTACGAGCAGTACTTC. Residues: CAWSVLRDFSYEQYF. The full variable domain, rest sourced from reference TRBV30 and TRBJ2-7, is SQTIHQWPATLVQPVGSPLSLECTVEGTSNPNLYWYRQAAGRGLQLLFYSVGIGQISSEVPQNLSASRPQDRQFILSSKKLLLSDSGFYLCAWSVLRDFSYEQYFGPGTRLTVT.

V usage is TRBV5-1 and J usage is TRBJ1-3; D not certain. Germline V gene sequence: CDR1 SGHRS, CDR2 YFSETQ. CDR3 size: 13 residues. Trimming stripped 4 bases from V and 8 bases from J, with 13 bases between. CDR3: CASSPGRTDTIYF. The CDR3 DNA reads as TGCGCCAGCAGCCCGGGGAGGACGGACACCATATATTTT.

In its sample, this clone was seen a few times. This chain uses TRBV23-1 with TRBJ2-5; weak D call: TRBD1 (6 bases). TRBV23-1 is an ORF for which the function is uncertain. CDR3 size: 13 residues. V was shortened by 2 bases and J by 5 bases, with 9 bases between the two germline ends. DNA of the CDR3: TGCGCCAGCAGTCAAGGCCAGGGGGAGACCCAGTACTTC. This sequence encodes CASSQGQGETQYF.

This clone has at least ten counts. Other DNA sequences within the sample encode an identical CDR3. The chain links TRBV29-1 to TRBJ2-7; D is uncertain. Germline values: CDR1 SQVTM, CDR2 ANQGSEA. The V end lost 5 bases, the J end lost 2 bases, and 10 bases lay between the germline ends. This CDR3 is built from 12 residues. The CDR3 nucleotides read TGCAGCGTTCGGAGTACGCCCTACGAGCAGTACTTC. It yields the protein CSVRSTPYEQYF.

To note about this clone: Additional DNA sequences in this sample encode the identical CDR3. This chain joins TRBV18 and TRBJ1-1; no firm D call. This CDR3 comprises 13 residues. V was pared by 1 base and J by 4 bases, with 7 bases between. Germline lookup yields CDR1 KGHSH and CDR2 LQKENI. For the CDR3, the DNA is TGTGCCAGCTCACCACTGGGAGGCACTGAAGCTTTCTTT. This sequence encodes CASSPLGGTEAFF.

The chain joins TRBV25-1 to TRBJ2-3; D gene uncertain. V was shortened by 5 bases and J by 1 base, with 19 bases between the two germline ends. CDR3 length equals 17 residues. Per the germline V gene, CDR1 is MGHDK and CDR2 is SYGVNS. As DNA, the CDR3 is TGTGCCAGCAGTCCTCGAGGTTCGGTGTTGGGCACAGATACGCAGTATTTT. Residues: CASSPRGSVLGTDTQYF.

This chain uses TRBV5-1 with TRBJ2-5, with 7 bases matching TRBD2. This CDR3 comprises 14 residues. CDR1 is SGHRS, CDR2 YFSETQ, per germline. J was trimmed by 8 bases and V by 4 bases; bases with no gene match: 11. CDR3 nucleotide sequence: TGCGCCAGCAGCCCCGGACTGGGGGGGTATACCCAGTACTTC. It codes for CASSPGLGGYTQYF.

V and J are TRBV7-9 and TRBJ2-5; 7 bases map to TRBD2. V lost 3 bases, J lost 7 bases, and 8 bases stayed unmatched. This CDR3 comprises 14 residues. Germline CDR1 is SEHNR and CDR2 is FQNEAQ (reference sequence). The CDR3 nucleotides are TGTGCCAGCAGCTTGCTTTGGGGAGGGAGGACCCAGTACTTC. Amino acid sequence: CASSLLWGGRTQYF. Supplemented by reference TRBV7-9 and TRBJ2-5, the full variable domain reads DTGVSQNPRHKITKRGQNVTFRCDPISEHNRLYWYRQTLGQGPEFLTYFQNEAQLEKSRLLSDRFSAERPKGSFSTLEIQRTEQGDSAMYLCASSLLWGGRTQYFGPGTRLLVL.

The chain uses TRBV7-9 and TRBJ2-4; unclear D gene. Trimming took 5 bases from V and 7 from J, leaving 15 bases between them. The CDR3 is made up of 14 amino acids. CDR1 and CDR2 (germline): SEHNR, FQNEAQ (reference sequence). The CDR3 DNA follows: TGTGCCAGCAGCCCCCTGGGGTCAGCTAACATTCAGTACTTC. Protein product: CASSPLGSANIQYF. Looking up the rest from reference TRBV7-9 and TRBJ2-4 gives the full variable domain: DTGVSQNPRHKITKRGQNVTFRCDPISEHNRLYWYRQTLGQGPEFLTYFQNEAQLEKSRLLSDRFSAERPKGSFSTLEIQRTEQGDSAMYLCASSPLGSANIQYFGAGTRLSVL.

This chain joins TRBV4-1 and TRBJ1-2, with D maybe TRBD1 (5 bases). This CDR3 spans 16 amino acids. Deletions cut 4 bases from V and 0 bases from J, with 15 bases between. In germline, CDR1 is MGHRA, CDR2 YSYEKL. The CDR3 loop reads CASSRATQGTNYGYTF. The CDR3 DNA sequence: TGCGCCAGCAGCCGGGCAACGCAGGGAACTAACTATGGCTACACCTTC.

This clone showed up just once. This chain connects TRBV15 to TRBJ2-1, with D possibly being TRBD1 (6 bases). CDR3 length: 12 residues. Germline values: CDR1 LNHNV, CDR2 YYDKDF (reference sequence). Trimming cost V 5 bases and J 10 bases, with 12 bases left between them. The CDR3 DNA sequence: TGTGCCACCAGCGAAAGGACAGAAGAGCAGTTCTTC. Residues: CATSERTEEQFF.

This clone was detected only once. Here the CDR3 DNA reads TGTGCCACCGTGAATCGGGACTATCAAGAGACCCAGTACTTC. It encodes CATVNRDYQETQYF. This chain connects TRBV28 to TRBJ2-5; 7 nucleotides match TRBD2. The germline V gene has CDR1 MDHEN and CDR2 SYDVKM. V lost 10 bases to trimming and J lost 2 bases; unmatched junction nucleotides: 10. This CDR3 spans 14 amino acids.

This CDR3 reads CASSEGTSATDTQYF. As DNA, the CDR3 is TGCGCCAGCAGTGAGGGGACTAGCGCGACAGATACGCAGTATTTT. The chain recombines TRBV10-1 with TRBJ2-3; 10 nucleotides match TRBD2. This CDR3 is 15 amino acids long. Germline assignment: CDR1 WNHNN and CDR2 SYGVQD (reference sequence). Trimming at V came to 2 bases and at J to 3 bases, leaving 2 bases not matched to a gene.

The chain uses TRBV29-1 and TRBJ1-4; D is possibly TRBD1 (5 bases). Trimming took off 6 bases at V and 7 bases at J, with 15 bases between the two ends. The CDR3 consists of 13 residues. CDR1 and CDR2 from the germline V gene are SQVTM and ANQGSEA. As DNA, the CDR3 is TGCAGCGTGAGTCCGGAGGGGAGTGAAAAACTGTTTTTT. Protein sequence: CSVSPEGSEKLFF.

The chain couples TRBV6-5 to TRBJ2-3; D gene ambiguous. The ends were cut back, 6 bases at V and 1 base at J, with 11 bases in the middle. This CDR3 has 14 residues. Germline V gives CDR1 MNHEY, CDR2 SVGAGI. The DNA of the CDR3 is TGTGCCAGCAGAGAAGGACGGGGCACAGATACGCAGTATTTT. It codes for CASREGRGTDTQYF.

The CDR3 DNA follows: TGTGCCTGGAGTAAGAGACGGGAACGGAATGAAAAACTGTTTTTT. This sequence encodes CAWSKRRERNEKLFF. V is TRBV30 and J is TRBJ1-4; D is uncertain. The V gene lost 2 bases and the J gene lost 5 bases, with 15 bases spanning the gap. This CDR3 has 15 amino acids. Germline assignment: CDR1 GTSNPN and CDR2 SVGIG (reference sequence).

V is TRBV7-3 and J is TRBJ2-3; no clear D. CDR1 SGHTA and CDR2 FQGTGA come from the germline V gene. Trimming took off 3 bases at V and 2 bases at J, with 9 bases between the two ends. The CDR3 sequence is 14 residues long. The CDR3 sequence is CASSLGHTTDTQYF. Written as DNA, the CDR3 is TGTGCCAGCAGCTTGGGTCACACCACAGATACGCAGTATTTT.